A single sample is the source of the 5 T cell receptor beta chains below, sequenced in a study of OX40 agonist ivuxolimab in advanced cancers. Sequencing was performed with immunoSEQ multiplex PCR; in TCRdb, only in-frame clones are kept and a portion is missing. This table has more than 45,000 clones, approximately 83% appearing once. The sequencing used CD4+ or CD8+ T cells sorted from blood, collected in a trial of the OX40 agonist ivuxolimab. Every receptor here comes from an adult with an advanced solid tumor such as melanoma, head and neck, liver or kidney cancer.

This clone was seen once. CDR3 protein: CASSTDRAYEQYF. Here the CDR3 DNA reads TGTGCCAGTAGTACTGACAGGGCCTACGAGCAGTACTTC. The chain is built from TRBV19 and TRBJ2-7, with 7 bases that match TRBD1. Trimming took 4 bases from V and 2 from J; bases not matched to a gene: 2. The CDR3 sequence is 13 residues long. Germline V gene data show CDR1 as LNHDA and CDR2 as SQIVND (reference sequence).

The chain links TRBV6-1 to TRBJ2-4; 7 positions match TRBD1. The ends lost 5 bases at V and 6 bases at J; junction bases unmatched: 10. The CDR3 sequence is 15 residues long. Per the germline V gene, CDR1 is MNHNS and CDR2 is SASEGT. CDR3 nucleotides: TGTGCCAGCAGTAAACAAACAGGGGCCGCAAACATTCAGTACTTC. This encodes CASSKQTGAANIQYF.

The CDR3: CASKIAGGIYEQYF. CDR3 nucleotide sequence: TGTGCCAGCAAAATAGCGGGGGGGATCTACGAGCAGTACTTC. The chain carries TRBV2 and TRBJ2-7, with 11 bases that match TRBD2. This CDR3 has 14 amino acids. Trimming removed 7 bases from V and 3 bases from J; junction bases left unmatched: 5. From germline, CDR1 is SNHLY and CDR2 FYNNEI.

The chain joins TRBV5-1 to TRBJ2-3; TRBD2 matches 8 bases. This CDR3 is built from 15 residues. The junction had 9 bases not matched to a gene; V was cut back by 3 bases and J by 6 bases. Germline V lookup: CDR1 SGHRS, CDR2 YFSETQ. In nucleotides, the CDR3 is TGCGCCAGCAGCTCGGGGGGGACGAACATGGATACGCAGTATTTT. Its translation is CASSSGGTNMDTQYF.

The V and J genes are TRBV2 and TRBJ2-7; TRBD2 might be the D (6 bases). Germline V CDR1 and CDR2: SNHLY, FYNNEI. This CDR3 has 13 amino acids. Trimming cost V 4 bases and J 6 bases, with 13 bases left between them. This CDR3 is CASSGLVGAEQYF. The DNA of the CDR3 is TGTGCCAGCAGTGGACTAGTGGGCGCCGAGCAGTACTTC.